Following are 22 T cell receptor beta chains from one sample sequenced in a study of blood T cell repertoires in COVID-19. Libraries were prepared by immunoSEQ multiplex PCR; TCRdb keeps only in-frame clonotypes and omits some of them. The table includes approximately 100,000 clones, around 81% detected once. Material: peripheral blood. The receptors were gathered from a human donor in a cohort sampled during active COVID-19.

This clone was picked up one time. The chain combines TRBV30 with TRBJ2-5; 13 positions agree with TRBD2. The germline V gene has CDR1 GTSNPN and CDR2 SVGIG (reference sequence). After removal of 3 bases from V and 1 base from J, the junction contained 2 bases not matched to a gene. CDR3 length: 15 residues. This chain's CDR3 is CAWRLAGGPQETQYF. In DNA, the CDR3 is TGTGCCTGGAGACTAGCGGGGGGGCCCCAAGAGACCCAGTACTTC.

As to this clone: At one boundary the junction diverges from the germline segment, which might be a read error. The chain couples TRBV19 to TRBJ1-1; 8 bases agree with TRBD1. The CDR3 totals 15 residues. Germline values: CDR1 LNHDA, CDR2 SQIVND (reference sequence). The CDR3, as DNA: TGTGCCAGTAGTGTGCAGGGGGCCCTGAAGACTGAAGCTTTCTTT. Amino acids: CASSVQGALKTEAFF. Filled out from reference TRBV19 and TRBJ1-1, the complete variable domain reads DGGITQSPKYLFRKEGQNVTLSCEQNLNHDAMYWYRQDPGQGLRLIYYSQIVNDFQKGDIAEGYSVSREKKESFPLTVTSAQKNPTAFYLCASSVQGALKTEAFFGQGTRLTVV.

This clone was detected only a few times. The chain uses TRBV5-4 and TRBJ2-7, with D perhaps matching TRBD1 (7 bases). This CDR3 is built from 13 residues. The V and J ends lost 4 bases and 3 bases respectively, with 11 bases between them. Germline loops: CDR1 SGHNT, CDR2 YYREEE (reference sequence). CDR3 bases: TGTGCCAGCAGCGGCGGGACAGACTACGAGCAGTACTTC. This gives the protein CASSGGTDYEQYF. Combining the CDR3 with reference TRBV5-4 and TRBJ2-7 gives the whole variable domain ETGVTQSPTHLIKTRGQQVTLRCSSQSGHNTVSWYQQALGQGPQFIFQYYREEENGRGNFPPRFSGLQFPNYSSELNVNALELDDSALYLCASSGGTDYEQYFGPGTRLTVT.

V is TRBV28 and J is TRBJ2-7; 10 nucleotides agree with TRBD2. Germline values: CDR1 MDHEN, CDR2 SYDVKM. The V segment lost 5 bases and the J segment 2 bases; nucleotides outside the gene matches: 6. The CDR3 covers 15 residues. The CDR3 DNA sequence: TGTGCCAGCAGTCGCGGACTAGCGGCTACCTACGAGCAGTACTTC. It encodes CASSRGLAATYEQYF.

The V call is TRBV7-2, the J call TRBJ2-6; 11 positions match TRBD1. The V gene end was trimmed by 3 bases and the J gene end by 1 base; junction bases not matched to a gene: 5. Germline V gives CDR1 SGHTA, CDR2 FQGNSA. This CDR3 is built from 18 residues. Written as DNA, the CDR3 is TGTGCCAGCAGCTTCCGGGACAGGGGGTTTTCTGGGGCCAACGTCCTGACTTTC. As protein: CASSFRDRGFSGANVLTF.

This chain joins TRBV4-3 and TRBJ2-2; TRBD1 might be the D (6 bases). Deletions cut 4 bases from V and 2 bases from J, with 8 bases between. From germline, CDR1 is LGHNA and CDR2 YSLEER. The CDR3 runs to 14 residues. The CDR3 loop is CASSRDKNTGELFF. The CDR3 DNA reads as TGCGCCAGCAGCCGGGACAAAAACACCGGGGAGCTGTTTTTT.

The chain links TRBV28 to TRBJ1-6; maybe TRBD1 (5 bases). The V end was cut by 6 bases, the J end by 4 bases, with 16 bases between. In germline, CDR1 is MDHEN, CDR2 SYDVKM. The CDR3 runs to 16 residues. CDR3 protein: CASRRPDSFYNSPLHF. As DNA, the CDR3 is TGTGCCAGCAGAAGACCCGACAGCTTTTATAATTCACCCCTCCACTTT. The variable domain in full, completed from reference TRBV28 and TRBJ1-6, reads DVKVTQSSRYLVKRTGEKVFLECVQDMDHENMFWYRQDPGLGLRLIYFSYDVKMKEKGDIPEGYSVSREKKERFSLILESASTNQTSMYLCASRRPDSFYNSPLHFGNGTRLTVT.

The CDR3 protein is CASLSISGLSYEQYF. Here the CDR3 DNA reads TGTGCCAGCCTGTCGATAAGCGGGCTGTCCTACGAGCAGTACTTC. The rearrangement uses TRBV6-6 and TRBJ2-7, with a possible D match to TRBD2 (6 bases). This CDR3 region has 15 residues. Trimming removed 8 bases at V and 1 base at J, with 18 bases between. The germline CDR1 and CDR2 sequences are MNHNY and SVGAGI (reference sequence).

This clone was counted only a few times. The chain has TRBV14 and TRBJ1-6; a possible D gene is TRBD1 (6 bases). There are 18 residues in the CDR3. CDR1 and CDR2 (germline): SGHDN, FVKESK. V lost 4 bases and J 0 bases, leaving 16 bases between the germline ends. The CDR3 spells CASSPRQASFSYNSPLHF. In DNA form, the CDR3 reads TGTGCCAGCAGCCCTCGACAGGCGTCATTCTCCTATAATTCACCCCTCCACTTT.

J is TRBJ2-2 and V is TRBV10-2; tentatively, D is TRBD1 (5 bases). CDR1 and CDR2 from the germline V gene are WSHSY and SAAADI. The CDR3 extends over 14 amino acids. V gave up 3 bases and J gave up 5 bases, with 10 bases separating them. DNA for the CDR3: TGCGCCAGCAGTGATAGGGGAACGACCGGGGAGCTGTTTTTT. It encodes CASSDRGTTGELFF.

The chain recombines TRBV4-3 with TRBJ2-2; D is possibly TRBD2 (7 bases). V was pared by 0 bases and J by 13 bases, with 18 bases between. The CDR3 is 15 amino acids. Looked up from germline, CDR1 is LGHNA and CDR2 is YSLEER. CDR3 residues: CASSQDGGGTRALFF. In DNA, the CDR3 is TGCGCCAGCAGCCAAGATGGCGGGGGCACCCGGGCGCTGTTTTTT.

This clone has just one count. The chain joins TRBV29-1 to TRBJ2-5; perhaps TRBD2 as D (5 bases). Trimming left V 3 bases short and J 5 bases short, with 7 bases between. Germline lookup yields CDR1 SQVTM and CDR2 ANQGSEA. The CDR3 runs 11 residues. The CDR3 DNA reads as TGCAGCGTTGATGGCGGGGAGACCCAGTACTTC. Encoded protein: CSVDGGETQYF.

Here the CDR3 reads CASSSPTGGSYEQYF. The CDR3, as DNA: TGTGCCAGCAGCTCGCCGACGGGGGGCTCCTACGAGCAGTACTTC. The chain links TRBV11-2 to TRBJ2-7, with TRBD2 matching 7 bases. The CDR3 has 15 residues. V shed 4 bases, J shed 0 bases, and the junction held 6 bases outside the gene matches. CDR1 and CDR2 from the germline V gene are SGHAT and FQNNGV.

This clone appeared a few times. The chain joins TRBV5-6 to TRBJ2-1, with 7 bases aligning to TRBD1. This CDR3 is 17 amino acids long. With V trimmed by 1 base and J by 2 bases, 9 bases remained unmatched. The V gene's germline CDR1 is SGHDT and CDR2 YYEEEE. CDR3 sequence reads: CASSLMFGTATYNEQFF. The DNA of the CDR3 is TGTGCCAGCAGCTTGATGTTTGGGACAGCGACCTACAATGAGCAGTTCTTC.

V gene TRBV7-2 combines with J gene TRBJ2-7, with D possibly TRBD2 on 6 matching bases. V was clipped by 2 bases and J by 6 bases, with 17 bases between them. The CDR3 is made up of 15 amino acids. CDR1 and CDR2 (germline): SGHTA, FQGNSA. CDR3 coding DNA: TGTGCCAGCAGCTTAAGGCGGAGGGAGGAAGGCGAGCAGTACTTC. The encoded protein is CASSLRRREEGEQYF. The whole variable domain, filled in from reference TRBV7-2 and TRBJ2-7, reads GAGVSQSPSNKVTEKGKDVELRCDPISGHTALYWYRQSLGQGLEFLIYFQGNSAPDKSGLPSDRFSAERTGGSVSTLTIQRTQQEDSAVYLCASSLRRREEGEQYFGPGTRLTVT.

V is TRBV10-1 and J is TRBJ1-1, with a tentative D call TRBD1 (6 bases). Germline V gene lookup returns CDR1 WNHNN and CDR2 SYGVQD (reference sequence). This CDR3 has 16 residues. V lost 6 bases and J 3 bases, leaving 20 bases between the germline ends. In DNA, the CDR3 is TGCGCCAGCAGAGAGACAGGCTCCGGGCGTGACACTGAAGCTTTCTTT. Protein: CASRETGSGRDTEAFF.

This clone occurred once. The genes are TRBV9 and TRBJ1-2, with 8 bases that match TRBD1. There are 14 residues in the CDR3. Germline lookup yields CDR1 SGDLS and CDR2 YYNGEE. The junction had 7 bases not matched to a gene; V was cut back by 0 bases and J by 9 bases. CDR3 sequence reads: CASSVDVRGQSYTF. The CDR3 DNA is TGTGCCAGCAGCGTAGACGTCAGGGGGCAAAGCTACACCTTC.

The chain joins TRBV19 to TRBJ1-1, with D perhaps TRBD1 (6 bases). CDR3 size: 14 residues. V lost 4 bases and J lost 2, with 11 bases in between. Germline V gives CDR1 LNHDA, CDR2 SQIVND (reference sequence). The CDR3 nucleotides read TGTGCCAGTAGTAATCGGGGGGGCAACACTGAAGCTTTCTTT. As protein: CASSNRGGNTEAFF.

This chain uses TRBV6-2 or TRBV6-3 with TRBJ2-7; 9 bases fit TRBD1. CDR1 is MNHEY and CDR2 is SVGEGT in the germline V gene. The CDR3 has 15 amino acids. The V and J ends lost 5 bases and 5 bases, in that order; junction bases with no gene match: 10. CDR3 sequence (DNA): TGTGCCAGCAGTGTCTTGGGGACAGGGTCCCACGAGCAGTACTTC. It encodes CASSVLGTGSHEQYF.

The J gene is TRBJ2-7, the V gene TRBV7-2; the D gene is possibly TRBD1 (5 bases). The CDR3 consists of 16 residues. The V end was cut by 2 bases, the J end by 7 bases, with 21 bases between. Germline assignment: CDR1 SGHTA and CDR2 FQGNSA. CDR3 in amino acids: CASSLQGRYSGYEQYF. CDR3 bases: TGTGCCAGCAGCTTACAGGGCCGATACAGTGGGTATGAGCAGTACTTC.

The chain's CDR3 is CASSQDQGLSPLHF. The DNA for the CDR3 is TGTGCCAGCAGCCAAGATCAGGGCCTCTCACCCCTCCACTTT. The J gene is TRBJ1-6, the V gene TRBV3-1 (or the pseudogene TRBV3-2), with D maybe TRBD1 (5 bases). CDR1 LGHDT and CDR2 YNNKEL come from the germline V gene (reference sequence). This CDR3 is 14 amino acids long. The V and J ends lost 0 bases and 10 bases respectively, with 10 bases between them.

The DNA for the CDR3 is TGTGCCAGCTCACCAATAGAAAGCGGGGGCCAAGAGACCCAGTACTTC. As protein: CASSPIESGGQETQYF. The chain couples TRBV18 to TRBJ2-5; TRBD2 matches 8 bases. Unmatched junction bases numbered 6, after V lost 2 bases and J lost 1 base. Germline V CDR1 and CDR2: KGHSH, LQKENI. This CDR3 region has 16 residues. Complete variable domain (other parts from reference TRBV18 and TRBJ2-5): NAGVMQNPRHLVRRRGQEARLRCSPMKGHSHVYWYRQLPEEGLKFMVYLQKENIIDESGMPKERFSAEFPKEGPSILRIQQVVRGDSAAYFCASSPIESGGQETQYFGPGTRLLVL.